This T cell receptor beta chain originates from a study of spatial heterogeneity in lung cancer. Time point: sample taken at primary tumor resection. The donors comprised some 72 untreated early-stage non-small cell lung cancer patients. CDR3 length: 15 amino acids. Germline values: CDR1 KGHSH, CDR2 LQKENI. With V trimmed by 6 bases and J by 6 bases, 11 bases remained unmatched. Each CDR3 protein gets one entry after TCRdb re-called the 5' RACE reads with MiXCR. Of 5,800 or so distinct CDR3 sequences detected, about 18% appear once; the ten largest clones hold about 16%. The material was normal lung tissue next to the tumor, obtained at surgery. This clonotype originated in a male donor with early-stage non-small cell lung cancer. V is TRBV18 and J is TRBJ2-1; the match to TRBD2 covers 7 bases. The CDR3 bases are TGTGCCAGCTCTCCATCCCGGGGCGGGAGCAATGAGCAGTTCTTC. Translation gives CASSPSRGGSNEQFF.